These 8 T cell receptor beta chains were sequenced from one sample in a study of PD-L1 blockade in urothelial cancer. The time point: pretreatment peripheral blood. Data came from immunoSEQ multiplex PCR; TCRdb stores just in-frame clones and leaves some out. The sample gives approximately 86,000 clones, around four fifths of which show up once; about 6.9% is in the top ten. Specimen: PBMCs, collected around atezolizumab (anti-PD-L1) treatment. The receptor source for this set is a man aged 35 to 55 with urothelial cancer.

CDR3 in amino acids: CASSFGLVQYF. The CDR3 DNA follows: TGTGCCAGCAGTTTCGGACTAGTTCAGTATTTT. The rearrangement uses TRBV6-5 and TRBJ2-3; 7 bases are shared with TRBD2. The CDR3 spans 11 residues. Unmatched junction bases numbered 4, after V lost 4 bases and J lost 12 bases. Germline loops: CDR1 MNHEY, CDR2 SVGAGI.

This clone has a single count. The rearrangement uses TRBV28 and TRBJ1-5; possibly TRBD1 for D (5 bases). CDR3 length: 12 amino acids. The germline CDR1 and CDR2 sequences are MDHEN and SYDVKM. V lost 4 bases, J lost 9 bases, and 10 bases lay in between. CDR3 amino acids: CASSWPGGPQHF. DNA for the CDR3: TGTGCCAGCAGTTGGCCGGGGGGGCCCCAGCATTTT. Full variable domain (remainder filled in from reference TRBV28 and TRBJ1-5): DVKVTQSSRYLVKRTGEKVFLECVQDMDHENMFWYRQDPGLGLRLIYFSYDVKMKEKGDIPEGYSVSREKKERFSLILESASTNQTSMYLCASSWPGGPQHFGDGTRLSIL.

The V and J genes are TRBV27 and TRBJ1-2; 12 bases align to TRBD1. V lost 4 bases, J lost 4 bases, and 4 bases stayed unmatched. CDR1 is MNHEY, CDR2 SMNVEV, per germline (reference sequence). The CDR3 has 15 residues. CDR3 residues: CASSSGQGAFYGYTF. CDR3 sequence (DNA): TGTGCCAGCAGTTCGGGACAGGGGGCCTTCTATGGCTACACCTTC.

This clone occurred once. CDR3 in DNA: TGTGCCACCAGGCTCCAGTCTGATGAAAAACTGTTTTTT. The encoded protein is CATRLQSDEKLFF. V usage is TRBV15 and J usage is TRBJ1-4; D gene ambiguous. The CDR3 is 13 amino acids. CDR1 LNHNV and CDR2 YYDKDF come from the germline V gene (reference sequence). V was clipped by 6 bases and J by 6 bases, with 11 bases between them.

The chain carries TRBV13 and TRBJ2-5; D may be TRBD2 (6 bases). V dropped 1 base and J dropped 0 bases, with 12 bases sitting between them. CDR1 and CDR2 from the germline V gene are PRHDT and FYEKMQ (reference sequence). This CDR3 comprises 16 residues. CDR3 sequence (DNA): TGTGCCAGCAGCTTAGCTACTAGCTGGGACCAAGAGACCCAGTACTTC. Amino acids: CASSLATSWDQETQYF. Using reference TRBV13 and TRBJ2-5 for the parts outside the CDR3, the full variable domain is AAGVIQSPRHLIKEKRETATLKCYPIPRHDTVYWYQQGPGQDPQFLISFYEKMQSDKGSIPDRFSAQQFSDYHSELNMSSLELGDSALYFCASSLATSWDQETQYFGPGTRLLVL.

This clone was counted a single time. V and J are TRBV7-9 and TRBJ2-7, with D possibly matching TRBD2 (5 bases). There are 12 residues in the CDR3. Germline CDR1 is SEHNR and CDR2 is FQNEAQ (reference sequence). Trimming left V 4 bases short and J 4 bases short, with 8 bases between. CDR3 nucleotide sequence: TGTGCCAGCAGCTACGGGATATACGAGCAGTACTTC. It yields the protein CASSYGIYEQYF. Filled out from reference TRBV7-9 and TRBJ2-7, the complete variable domain reads DTGVSQNPRHKITKRGQNVTFRCDPISEHNRLYWYRQTLGQGPEFLTYFQNEAQLEKSRLLSDRFSAERPKGSFSTLEIQRTEQGDSAMYLCASSYGIYEQYFGPGTRLTVT.

V and J are TRBV29-1 and TRBJ2-3, with a tentative D call TRBD2 (5 bases). Germline CDR1 and CDR2: SQVTM and ANQGSEA. Trimming took 4 bases from V and 0 from J, leaving 8 bases between them. The CDR3 sequence is 13 residues long. In DNA form, the CDR3 reads TGCAGCGTTGGGAGGACTAGCACAGATACGCAGTATTTT. This gives the protein CSVGRTSTDTQYF.

The rearrangement joins TRBV9 to TRBJ2-1, with TRBD1 as a possible D gene (5 bases). CDR1 and CDR2 (germline): SGDLS, YYNGEE. The length of the CDR3 is 15 residues. Trimming stripped 1 base from V and 6 bases from J, with 14 bases between. CDR3: CASSVSPSQGNEQFF. CDR3 DNA: TGTGCCAGCAGCGTATCCCCGAGCCAGGGCAATGAGCAGTTCTTC.